The 18 T cell receptor beta chains presented below share a single source sample, sequenced in a study of spatial heterogeneity in lung cancer. TCRdb processed the 5' RACE reads anew with MiXCR; each CDR3 protein has one entry. Seen here are around 3,900 distinct CDR3 sequences, more than 15% observed once, and the top ten hold 55% to 75%. The sample's time point: sample taken at primary tumor resection. Whole RNA from tumor, nontumor lung or frozen PBMC was sequenced unsorted. The sample was PBMCs, taken at surgery. Receptors were obtained from a male donor with early-stage non-small cell lung cancer.

This clonotype has at least ten counts. This chain joins TRBV27 and TRBJ2-5; 7 bases align to TRBD1. This CDR3 spans 15 amino acids. The ends lost 5 bases at V and 2 bases at J; junction bases unmatched: 8. CDR1 and CDR2 (germline): MNHEY, SMNVEV (reference sequence). CDR3 sequence reads: CASSPGDSYQETQYF. As DNA, the CDR3 is TGTGCCAGCAGTCCCGGGGACAGCTATCAAGAGACCCAGTACTTC.

This clonotype was counted many times. The V and J genes are TRBV6-6 and TRBJ1-4; 7 bases are a match to TRBD1. The CDR3 is 14 residues long. J was trimmed by 4 bases and V by 6 bases; bases with no gene match: 5. Germline values: CDR1 MNHNY, CDR2 SVGAGI (reference sequence). The CDR3 DNA reads as TGTGCCAGCAGCTCGGGACAGTTTAATGAAAAACTGTTTTTT. Translating it yields CASSSGQFNEKLFF.

This clonotype was detected many times. The CDR3 nucleotides are TGTGCCAGCAGAGCCGCGGGGGCGCTCTCCTACGAGCAGTACTTC. Encoded protein: CASRAAGALSYEQYF. The rearrangement links TRBV28 to TRBJ2-7; tentative D call: TRBD2 (7 bases). CDR1 is MDHEN, CDR2 SYDVKM, per germline. The V end was cut by 6 bases, the J end by 0 bases, with 15 bases between. The CDR3 has 15 amino acids.

Many counts were recorded for this clonotype. The chain joins TRBV12-3 or TRBV12-4 to TRBJ2-3; 9 bases are a match to TRBD1. V trimming: 5 bases; J trimming: 2 bases; junction bases outside the gene matches: 5. This CDR3 is 15 amino acids long. CDR3 bases: TGTGCCAGCAGTCAAGGGACAGGGCACACAGATACGCAGTATTTT. Its translation: CASSQGTGHTDTQYF.

This clonotype has at least ten counts. The rearrangement uses TRBV5-6 and TRBJ2-7, with D possibly being TRBD1 (6 bases). The CDR3 has 13 residues. Trimming removed 5 bases from V and 1 base from J, with 10 bases in between. Per the germline V gene, CDR1 is SGHDT and CDR2 is YYEEEE. CDR3 sequence reads: CASRLGQSYEQYF. CDR3 nucleotide sequence: TGTGCCAGCAGACTCGGACAGTCCTACGAGCAGTACTTC. The full variable domain, completed using reference TRBV5-6 and TRBJ2-7, is DAGVTQSPTHLIKTRGQQVTLRCSPKSGHDTVSWYQQALGQGPQFIFQYYEEEERQRGNFPDRFSGHQFPNYSSELNVNALLLGDSALYLCASRLGQSYEQYFGPGTRLTVT.

This clonotype showed up many times. CDR3 region: CASSGPLAGIQETQYF. DNA of the CDR3: TGTGCCAGCAGCGGTCCCCTAGCGGGGATCCAAGAGACCCAGTACTTC. V and J are TRBV5-8 and TRBJ2-5; 9 bases are shared with TRBD2. Germline V CDR1 and CDR2: SGHTS, YDEGEE. The CDR3 has 16 amino acids. V was pared by 4 bases and J by 1 base, with 8 bases of the junction left unmatched.

The J gene is TRBJ2-1, the V gene TRBV5-1; D is unclear. Per germline, CDR1 SGHRS and CDR2 YFSETQ. This CDR3 region has 14 residues. Trimming took off 1 base at V and 1 base at J, with 6 bases between the two ends. CDR3: CASSLTSSYNEQFF. CDR3 nucleotide sequence: TGCGCCAGCAGCTTGACATCTTCCTACAATGAGCAGTTCTTC.

A few counts support this clonotype. The chain is built from TRBV12-3 or TRBV12-4 and TRBJ2-2, with D unclear. The V and J ends lost 4 bases and 2 bases respectively, with 11 bases between them. This CDR3 region has 15 residues. The CDR3 reads CASSYWTYNTGELFF. The CDR3 nucleotides read TGTGCCAGCAGTTATTGGACGTACAACACCGGGGAGCTGTTTTTT.

In its sample, this clonotype was seen many times. The chain employs TRBV20-1 and TRBJ1-2, with 9 bases matching TRBD1. V trimming: 3 bases; J trimming: 8 bases; junction bases outside the gene matches: 7. CDR3 length: 13 amino acids. Per the germline V gene, CDR1 is DFQATT and CDR2 is SNEGSKA (reference sequence). The CDR3 sequence: CSASATGGAGYTF. The DNA for the CDR3 is TGCAGTGCTAGCGCAACAGGGGGCGCGGGCTACACCTTC.

In this sample, this clonotype turned up many times. The rearrangement joins TRBV11-2 to TRBJ1-4, with D maybe TRBD1 (5 bases). The CDR3 spans 19 residues. The ends were cut back, 1 base at V and 2 bases at J, with 20 bases in the middle. CDR1 is SGHAT, CDR2 FQNNGV, per germline. In DNA, the CDR3 is TGTGCCAGCAGCTTAGCCAGGGTGGATCGGATCAGCACTAATGAAAAACTGTTTTTT. It codes for CASSLARVDRISTNEKLFF.

This clonotype came up many times. The genes are TRBV6-2 or TRBV6-3 and TRBJ1-1, with no clear D. V lost 4 bases to trimming and J lost 6 bases, with 15 bases between them. This CDR3 is built from 14 residues. From germline, CDR1 is MNHEY and CDR2 SVGEGT. The CDR3 protein is CASSLLGSGPEAFF. The CDR3 DNA follows: TGTGCCAGCAGTTTACTCGGGTCAGGACCTGAAGCTTTCTTT.

Many counts were recorded for this clonotype. The V gene is TRBV19, the J gene TRBJ2-1; 8 nucleotides align to TRBD2. The CDR3 contains 14 residues. The V gene's germline CDR1 is LNHDA and CDR2 SQIVND (reference sequence). The V segment lost 4 bases and the J segment 8 bases; nucleotides outside the gene matches: 7. This CDR3 is CASSRGLEGYEQFF. The CDR3 DNA is TGTGCCAGTAGTAGGGGACTAGAAGGATATGAGCAGTTCTTC.

This clonotype was detected many times. This sequence joins TRBV6-6 and TRBJ2-2; TRBD1 matches at 8 bases. The CDR3 runs to 17 residues. Germline assignment: CDR1 MNHNY and CDR2 SVGAGI (reference sequence). The trim removed 6 bases at V and 0 bases at J, leaving 9 bases unmatched. The CDR3 spells CASSTGTGFSNTGELFF. The DNA for the CDR3 is TGTGCCAGCAGCACCGGGACAGGTTTTTCGAACACCGGGGAGCTGTTTTTT.

There are many counts of this clonotype. The genes are TRBV7-3 and TRBJ2-1; 10 bases map to TRBD2. V lost 5 bases and J lost 10; bases outside the gene matches: 14. Germline values: CDR1 SGHTA, CDR2 FQGTGA. The CDR3 is made up of 16 amino acids. The CDR3, as DNA: TGTGCCAGCAGCCCCAGGGGGAGCGGGGGGGCTGAGGAGCAGTTCTTC. Its protein product is CASSPRGSGGAEEQFF.

There are a few counts of this clonotype. The chain couples TRBV20-1 to TRBJ2-7; possible D gene TRBD2, 6 bases. The CDR3 has 14 amino acids. Per germline, CDR1 DFQATT and CDR2 SNEGSKA (reference sequence). V lost 0 bases to trimming and J lost 3 bases, with 12 bases between them. The CDR3 loop is CSARDQPRGYEQYF. CDR3 nucleotide sequence: TGCAGTGCTAGAGATCAGCCGCGGGGCTACGAGCAGTACTTC.

The chain combines TRBV5-5 with TRBJ2-7; the match to TRBD1 covers 7 bases. There are 14 residues in the CDR3. With V trimmed by 4 bases and J by 0 bases, 4 bases remained unmatched. CDR1 and CDR2 from the germline V gene are SGHKS and YYEKEE (reference sequence). DNA of the CDR3: TGTGCCAGCAGCATAGGACAGGCCTCCTACGAGCAGTACTTC. Its protein product is CASSIGQASYEQYF. The variable domain in full, completed from reference TRBV5-5 and TRBJ2-7, reads DAGVTQSPTHLIKTRGQQVTLRCSPISGHKSVSWYQQVLGQGPQFIFQYYEKEERGRGNFPDRFSARQFPNYSSELNVNALLLGDSALYLCASSIGQASYEQYFGPGTRLTVT.

Relative to its sample, this clonotype is medium-sized (0.01 to 0.1%). V gene TRBV14 combines with J gene TRBJ2-2; no clear D. In germline, CDR1 is SGHDN, CDR2 FVKESK. The CDR3 has 14 amino acids. Trimming removed 6 bases at V and 1 base at J, with 9 bases between. This CDR3 reads CASSWTGNTGELFF. Here the CDR3 DNA reads TGTGCCAGCAGTTGGACGGGGAACACCGGGGAGCTGTTTTTT. Together with reference TRBV14 and TRBJ2-2, the CDR3 gives the full variable domain: EAGVTQFPSHSVIEKGQTVTLRCDPISGHDNLYWYRRVMGKEIKFLLHFVKESKQDESGMPNNRFLAERTGGTYSTLKVQPAELEDSGVYFCASSWTGNTGELFFGEGSRLTVL.

The sample holds many counts of this clonotype. The gene calls are TRBV12-3 or TRBV12-4 and TRBJ2-1, with TRBD1 matching 7 bases. The CDR3 extends over 14 amino acids. Trimming removed 6 bases from V and 0 bases from J; junction bases left unmatched: 2. The CDR3 sequence: CASRDRSSYNEQFF. CDR3 sequence (DNA): TGTGCCAGCAGGGACAGGAGCTCCTACAATGAGCAGTTCTTC.